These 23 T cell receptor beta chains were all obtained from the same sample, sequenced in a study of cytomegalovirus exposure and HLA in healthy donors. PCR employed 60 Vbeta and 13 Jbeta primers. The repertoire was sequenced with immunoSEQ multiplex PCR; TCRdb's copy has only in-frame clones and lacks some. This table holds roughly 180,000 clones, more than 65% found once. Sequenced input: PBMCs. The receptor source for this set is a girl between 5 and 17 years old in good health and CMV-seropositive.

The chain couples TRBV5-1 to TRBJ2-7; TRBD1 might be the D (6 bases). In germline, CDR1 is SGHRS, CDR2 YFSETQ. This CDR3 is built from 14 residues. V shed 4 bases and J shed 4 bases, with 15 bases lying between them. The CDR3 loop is CASSPQGGFYEQYF. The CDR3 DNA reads TGCGCCAGCAGCCCCCAAGGGGGATTTTACGAGCAGTACTTC. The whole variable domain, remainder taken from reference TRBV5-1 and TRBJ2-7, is KAGVTQTPRYLIKTRGQQVTLSCSPISGHRSVSWYQQTPGQGLQFLFEYFSETQRNKGNFPGRFSGRQFSNSRSEMNVSTLELGDSALYLCASSPQGGFYEQYFGPGTRLTVT.

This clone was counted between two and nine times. CDR3 protein: CATSRVPQTGNEQFF. For the CDR3, the DNA is TGTGCCACCAGCAGAGTCCCTCAAACGGGCAATGAGCAGTTCTTC. The chain uses TRBV15 and TRBJ2-1; D is ambiguous. V shed 1 base and J shed 6 bases, with 13 bases lying between them. CDR3 length: 15 residues. Germline CDR1 reads LNHNV; CDR2 reads YYDKDF (reference sequence).

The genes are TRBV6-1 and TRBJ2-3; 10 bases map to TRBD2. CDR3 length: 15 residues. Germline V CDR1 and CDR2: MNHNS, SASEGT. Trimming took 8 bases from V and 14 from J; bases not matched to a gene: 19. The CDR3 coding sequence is TGTGCCAGCCTCCGAGATAGCGGGGGGTTCCTCTCTCGGTATTTT. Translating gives CASLRDSGGFLSRYF.

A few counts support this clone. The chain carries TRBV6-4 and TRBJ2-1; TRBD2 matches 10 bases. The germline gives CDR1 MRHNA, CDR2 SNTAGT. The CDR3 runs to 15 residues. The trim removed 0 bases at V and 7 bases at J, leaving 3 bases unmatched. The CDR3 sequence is CASSDSSSGGNEQFF. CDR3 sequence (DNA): TGTGCCAGCAGTGACTCATCTAGCGGGGGTAATGAGCAGTTCTTC.

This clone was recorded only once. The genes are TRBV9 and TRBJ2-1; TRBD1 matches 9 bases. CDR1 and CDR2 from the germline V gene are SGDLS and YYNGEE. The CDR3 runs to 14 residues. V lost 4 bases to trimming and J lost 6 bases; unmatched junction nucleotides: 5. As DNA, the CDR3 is TGTGCCAGCAGCCCTCGGACAGGGGTCAATGAGCAGTTCTTC. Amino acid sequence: CASSPRTGVNEQFF.

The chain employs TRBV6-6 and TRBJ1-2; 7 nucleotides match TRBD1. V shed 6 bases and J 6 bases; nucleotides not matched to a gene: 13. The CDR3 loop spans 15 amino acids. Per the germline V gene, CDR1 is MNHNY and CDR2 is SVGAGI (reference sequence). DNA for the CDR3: TGTGCCAGCAGAAGAGCAGGGGGAGTATTCCATGGCTACACCTTC. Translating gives CASRRAGGVFHGYTF.

The CDR3 DNA follows: TGTGCCAGCAGCCAAGTCGGAGACAGCCAAGAGACCCAGTACTTC. Its translation: CASSQVGDSQETQYF. The chain uses TRBV4-2 and TRBJ2-5; D possibly corresponds to TRBD1 (5 bases). V was cut by 1 base and J by 1 base, with 10 bases left in between. There are 15 residues in the CDR3. From germline, CDR1 is LGHNA and CDR2 YNFKEQ.

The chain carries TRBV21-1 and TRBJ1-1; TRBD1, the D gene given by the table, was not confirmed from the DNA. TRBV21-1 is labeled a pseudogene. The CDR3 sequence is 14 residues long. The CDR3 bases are TGTGCCAGCAGCAAAGGACATCTGAACACTGAAGCTTTCTTT. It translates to CASSKGHLNTEAFF.

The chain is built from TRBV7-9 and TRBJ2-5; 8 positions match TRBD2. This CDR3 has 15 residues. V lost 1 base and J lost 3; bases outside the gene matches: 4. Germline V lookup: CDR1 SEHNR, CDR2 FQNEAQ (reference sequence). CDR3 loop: CASSLVGLVEETQYF. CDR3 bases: TGTGCCAGCAGCTTAGTGGGACTAGTGGAAGAGACCCAGTACTTC.

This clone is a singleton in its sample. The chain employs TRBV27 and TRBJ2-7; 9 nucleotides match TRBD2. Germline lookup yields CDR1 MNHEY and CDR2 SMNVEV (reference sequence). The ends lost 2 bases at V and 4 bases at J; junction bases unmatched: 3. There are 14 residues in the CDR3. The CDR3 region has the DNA TGTGCCAGCAGTTTAGTAGCGGGGGTATACGAGCAGTACTTC. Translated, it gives CASSLVAGVYEQYF.

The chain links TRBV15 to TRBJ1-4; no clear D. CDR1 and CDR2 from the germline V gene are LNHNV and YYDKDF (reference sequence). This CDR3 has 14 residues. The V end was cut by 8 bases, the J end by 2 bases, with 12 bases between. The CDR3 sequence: CATGGSSTNEKLFF. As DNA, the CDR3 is TGTGCCACCGGCGGGAGCTCCACTAATGAAAAACTGTTTTTT.

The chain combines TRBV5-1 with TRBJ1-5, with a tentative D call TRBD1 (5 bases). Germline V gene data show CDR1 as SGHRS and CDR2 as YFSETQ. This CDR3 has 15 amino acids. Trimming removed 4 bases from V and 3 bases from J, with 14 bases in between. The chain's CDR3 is CASSLEGGDNQPQHF. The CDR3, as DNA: TGCGCCAGCAGCCTGGAGGGAGGGGACAATCAGCCCCAGCATTTT.

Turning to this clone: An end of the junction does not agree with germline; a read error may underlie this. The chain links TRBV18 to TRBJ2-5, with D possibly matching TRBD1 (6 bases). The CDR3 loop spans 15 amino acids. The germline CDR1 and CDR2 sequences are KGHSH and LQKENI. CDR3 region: CASSTPGHLQETQYF. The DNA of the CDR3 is TGTGCCAGCTCAACACCGGGACACCTCCAAGAGACCCAGTACTTC.

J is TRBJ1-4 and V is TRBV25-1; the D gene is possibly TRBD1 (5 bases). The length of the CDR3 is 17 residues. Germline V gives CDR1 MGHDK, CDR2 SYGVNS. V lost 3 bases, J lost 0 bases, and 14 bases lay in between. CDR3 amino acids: CASSERGTFSTNEKLFF. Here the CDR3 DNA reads TGTGCCAGCAGTGAGCGGGGGACCTTTTCAACTAATGAAAAACTGTTTTTT. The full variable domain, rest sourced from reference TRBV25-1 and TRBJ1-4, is EADIYQTPRYLVIGTGKKITLECSQTMGHDKMYWYQQDPGMELHLIHYSYGVNSTEKGDLSSESTVSRIRTEHFPLTLESARPSHTSQYLCASSERGTFSTNEKLFFGSGTQLSVL.

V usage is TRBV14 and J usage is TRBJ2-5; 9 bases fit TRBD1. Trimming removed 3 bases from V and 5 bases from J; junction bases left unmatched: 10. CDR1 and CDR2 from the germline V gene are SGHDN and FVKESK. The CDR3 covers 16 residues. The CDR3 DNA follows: TGTGCCAGCAGCCAGATGACAGGGGGACCTGGGGAGACCCAGTACTTC. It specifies CASSQMTGGPGETQYF.

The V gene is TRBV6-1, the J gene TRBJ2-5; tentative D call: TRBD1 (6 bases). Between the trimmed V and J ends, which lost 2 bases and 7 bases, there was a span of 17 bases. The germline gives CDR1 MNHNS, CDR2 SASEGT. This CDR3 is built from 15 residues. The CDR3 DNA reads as TGTGCCAGCAGTGAACCGGTAGTTGCCAGGGGGACCCAGTACTTC. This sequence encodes CASSEPVVARGTQYF.

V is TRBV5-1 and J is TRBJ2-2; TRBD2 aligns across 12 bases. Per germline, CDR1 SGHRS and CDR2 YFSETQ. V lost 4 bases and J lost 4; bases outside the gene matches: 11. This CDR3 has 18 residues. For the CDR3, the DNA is TGCGCCAGCAGCCCCCTCCTTGGACTAGCGGGGAGCACCGGGGAGCTGTTTTTT. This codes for CASSPLLGLAGSTGELFF.

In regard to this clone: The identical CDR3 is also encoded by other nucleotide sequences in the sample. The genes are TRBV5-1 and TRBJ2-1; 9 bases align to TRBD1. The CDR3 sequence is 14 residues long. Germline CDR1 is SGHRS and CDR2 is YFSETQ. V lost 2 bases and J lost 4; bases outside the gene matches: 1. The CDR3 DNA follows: TGCGCCAGCAGCTTAGGACAGGGGTACAATGAGCAGTTCTTC. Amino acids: CASSLGQGYNEQFF.

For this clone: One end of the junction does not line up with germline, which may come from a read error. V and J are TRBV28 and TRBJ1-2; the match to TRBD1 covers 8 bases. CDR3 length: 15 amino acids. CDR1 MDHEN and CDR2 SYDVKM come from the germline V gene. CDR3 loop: CASIDRGLTNHGYTF. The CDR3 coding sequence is TGTGCCAGCATTGACAGGGGCCTAACTAACCATGGCTACACCTTC.

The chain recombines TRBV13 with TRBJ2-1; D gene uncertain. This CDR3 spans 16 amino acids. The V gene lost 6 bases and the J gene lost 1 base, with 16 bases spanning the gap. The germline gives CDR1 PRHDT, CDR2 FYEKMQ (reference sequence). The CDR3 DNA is TGTGCCAGCAGTCCGGTAGGCGGAAGATCCTACAATGAGCAGTTCTTC. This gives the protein CASSPVGGRSYNEQFF.

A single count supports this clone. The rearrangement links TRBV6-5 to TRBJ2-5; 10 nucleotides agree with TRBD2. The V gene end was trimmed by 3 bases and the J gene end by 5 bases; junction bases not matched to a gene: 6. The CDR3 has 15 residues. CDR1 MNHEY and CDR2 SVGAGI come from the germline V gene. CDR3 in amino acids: CASSYSGTSAETQYF. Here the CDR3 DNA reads TGTGCCAGCAGTTATTCCGGGACTAGCGCGGAGACCCAGTACTTC.

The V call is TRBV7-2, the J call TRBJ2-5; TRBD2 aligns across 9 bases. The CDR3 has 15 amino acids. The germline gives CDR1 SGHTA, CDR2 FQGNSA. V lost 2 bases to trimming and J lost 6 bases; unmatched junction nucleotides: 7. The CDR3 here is CASSLTSGPQKTQYF. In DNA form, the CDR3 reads TGTGCCAGCAGCTTAACTAGCGGGCCTCAAAAGACCCAGTACTTC.

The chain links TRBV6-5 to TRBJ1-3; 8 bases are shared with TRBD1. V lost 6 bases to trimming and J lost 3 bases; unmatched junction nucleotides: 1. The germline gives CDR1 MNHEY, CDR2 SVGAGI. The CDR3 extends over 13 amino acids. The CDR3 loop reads CASRQGGGNTIYF. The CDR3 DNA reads TGTGCCAGCAGACAGGGGGGTGGAAACACCATATATTTT.